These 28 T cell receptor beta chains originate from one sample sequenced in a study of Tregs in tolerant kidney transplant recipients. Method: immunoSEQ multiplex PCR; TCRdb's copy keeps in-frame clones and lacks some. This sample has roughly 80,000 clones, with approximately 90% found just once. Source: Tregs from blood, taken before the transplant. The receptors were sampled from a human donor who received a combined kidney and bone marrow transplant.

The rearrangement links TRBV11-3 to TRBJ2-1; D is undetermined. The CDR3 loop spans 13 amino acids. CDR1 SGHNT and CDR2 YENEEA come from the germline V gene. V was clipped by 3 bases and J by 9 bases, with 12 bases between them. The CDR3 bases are TGTGCCAGCAGCTTTGGCGGCCACCGTGAGCAGTTCTTC. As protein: CASSFGGHREQFF.

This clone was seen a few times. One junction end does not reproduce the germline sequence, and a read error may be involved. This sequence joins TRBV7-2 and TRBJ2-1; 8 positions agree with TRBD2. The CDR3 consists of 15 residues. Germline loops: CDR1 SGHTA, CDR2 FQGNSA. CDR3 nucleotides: TGTGCCAGCAGTTTAGCGGGACTTAATTACAATGAGCAGTTCTTC. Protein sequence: CASSLAGLNYNEQFF.

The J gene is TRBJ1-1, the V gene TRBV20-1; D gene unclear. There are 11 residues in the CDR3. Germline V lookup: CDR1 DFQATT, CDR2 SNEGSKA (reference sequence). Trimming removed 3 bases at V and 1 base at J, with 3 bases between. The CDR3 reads CSASTNTEAFF. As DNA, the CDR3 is TGCAGTGCTAGCACGAACACTGAAGCTTTCTTT.

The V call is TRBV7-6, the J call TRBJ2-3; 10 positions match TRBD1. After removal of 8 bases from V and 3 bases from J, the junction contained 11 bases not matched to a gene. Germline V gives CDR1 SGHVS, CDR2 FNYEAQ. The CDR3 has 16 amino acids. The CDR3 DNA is TGTGCCAGCGCCCACCGAGGGACAGGGGTAACAGATACGCAGTATTTT. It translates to CASAHRGTGVTDTQYF. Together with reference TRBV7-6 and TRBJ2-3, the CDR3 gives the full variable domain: GAGVSQSPRYKVTKRGQDVALRCDPISGHVSLYWYRQALGQGPEFLTYFNYEAQQDKSGLPNDRFSAERPEGSISTLTIQRTEQRDSAMYRCASAHRGTGVTDTQYFGPGTRLTVL.

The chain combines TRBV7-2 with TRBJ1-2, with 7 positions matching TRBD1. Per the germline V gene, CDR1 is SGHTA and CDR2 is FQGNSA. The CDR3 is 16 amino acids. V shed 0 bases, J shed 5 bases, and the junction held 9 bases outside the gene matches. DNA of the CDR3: TGTGCCAGCAGCTTAGCTCAGACAGGGTCACTTTATGGCTACACCTTC. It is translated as CASSLAQTGSLYGYTF.

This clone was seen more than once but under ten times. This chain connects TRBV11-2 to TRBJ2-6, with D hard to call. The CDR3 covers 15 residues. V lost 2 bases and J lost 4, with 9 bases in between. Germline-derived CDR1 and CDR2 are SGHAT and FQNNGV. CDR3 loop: CASSLIPSGANVLTF. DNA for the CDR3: TGTGCCAGCAGCTTAATTCCGTCGGGGGCCAACGTCCTGACTTTC.

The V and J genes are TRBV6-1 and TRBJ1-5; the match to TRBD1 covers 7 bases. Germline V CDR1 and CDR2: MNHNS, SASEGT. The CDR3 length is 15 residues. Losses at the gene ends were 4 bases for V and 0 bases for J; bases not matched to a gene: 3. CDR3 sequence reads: CASSGQGYSNQPQHF. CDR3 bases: TGTGCCAGCAGTGGACAGGGCTATAGCAATCAGCCCCAGCATTTT.

The chain's CDR3 is CASSSAYEQYF. CDR3 DNA sequence: TGTGCCAGCAGTTCCGCCTACGAGCAGTACTTC. This chain joins TRBV6-6 and TRBJ2-5, with D unresolved. The J call is doubtful: the DNA matches TRBJ2-7 better. This CDR3 has 11 residues. CDR1 is MNHNY and CDR2 is SVGAGI in the germline V gene (reference sequence).

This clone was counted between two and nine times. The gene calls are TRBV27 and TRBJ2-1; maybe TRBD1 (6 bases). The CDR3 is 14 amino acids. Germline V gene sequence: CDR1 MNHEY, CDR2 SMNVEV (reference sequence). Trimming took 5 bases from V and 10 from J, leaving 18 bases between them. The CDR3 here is CASSPFGTGQEQFF. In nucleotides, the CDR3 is TGTGCCAGCAGTCCCTTCGGGACGGGACAAGAGCAGTTCTTC.

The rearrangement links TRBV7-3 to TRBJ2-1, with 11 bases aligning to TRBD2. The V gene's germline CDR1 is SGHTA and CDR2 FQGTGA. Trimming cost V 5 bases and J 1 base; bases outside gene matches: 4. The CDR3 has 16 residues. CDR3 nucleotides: TGTGCCAGCAGCCGAACTAGCGGGAGATCCTACAATGAGCAGTTCTTC. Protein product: CASSRTSGRSYNEQFF.

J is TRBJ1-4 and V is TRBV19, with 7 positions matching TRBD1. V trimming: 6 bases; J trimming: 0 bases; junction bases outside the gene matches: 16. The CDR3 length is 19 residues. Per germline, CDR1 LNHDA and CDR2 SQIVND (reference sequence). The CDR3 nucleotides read TGTGCCAGTAGGGCTGGGACAGCAGAACAAAAGACAACTAATGAAAAACTGTTTTTT. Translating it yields CASRAGTAEQKTTNEKLFF.

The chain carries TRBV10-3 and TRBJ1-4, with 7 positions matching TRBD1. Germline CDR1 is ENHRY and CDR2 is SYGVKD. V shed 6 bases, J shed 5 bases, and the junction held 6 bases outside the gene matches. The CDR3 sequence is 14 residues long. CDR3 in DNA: TGTGCCATCAGGGAACAGGGGAAGAATGAAAAACTGTTTTTT. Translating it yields CAIREQGKNEKLFF.

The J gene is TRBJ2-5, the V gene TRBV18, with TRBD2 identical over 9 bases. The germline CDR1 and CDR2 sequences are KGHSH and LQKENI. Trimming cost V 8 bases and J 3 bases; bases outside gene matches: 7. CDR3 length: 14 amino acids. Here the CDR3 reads CASPRGGDEETQYF. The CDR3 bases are TGTGCCAGCCCGCGGGGGGGGGATGAAGAGACCCAGTACTTC.

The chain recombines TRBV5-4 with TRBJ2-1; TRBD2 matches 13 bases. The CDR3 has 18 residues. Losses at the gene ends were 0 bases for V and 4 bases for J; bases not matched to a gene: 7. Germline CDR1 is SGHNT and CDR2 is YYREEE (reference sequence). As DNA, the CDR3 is TGTGCCAGCAGCTTGGCAGTCTCGGGACTAGCGGGATACAATGAGCAGTTCTTC. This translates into CASSLAVSGLAGYNEQFF. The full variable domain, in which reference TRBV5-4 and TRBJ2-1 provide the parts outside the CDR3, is ETGVTQSPTHLIKTRGQQVTLRCSSQSGHNTVSWYQQALGQGPQFIFQYYREEENGRGNFPPRFSGLQFPNYSSELNVNALELDDSALYLCASSLAVSGLAGYNEQFFGPGTRLTVL.

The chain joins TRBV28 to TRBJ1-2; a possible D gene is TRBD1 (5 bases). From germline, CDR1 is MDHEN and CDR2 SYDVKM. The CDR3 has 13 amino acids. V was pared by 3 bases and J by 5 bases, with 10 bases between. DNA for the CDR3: TGTGCCAGCAGTTTTACCCAGGGATATGGCTACACCTTC. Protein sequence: CASSFTQGYGYTF.

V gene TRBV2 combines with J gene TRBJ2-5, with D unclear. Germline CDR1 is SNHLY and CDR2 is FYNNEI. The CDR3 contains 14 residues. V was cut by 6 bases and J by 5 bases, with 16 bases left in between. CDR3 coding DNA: TGTGCCAGCAGCTCAGAGGCTAGGCGTGAGACCCAGTACTTC. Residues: CASSSEARRETQYF.

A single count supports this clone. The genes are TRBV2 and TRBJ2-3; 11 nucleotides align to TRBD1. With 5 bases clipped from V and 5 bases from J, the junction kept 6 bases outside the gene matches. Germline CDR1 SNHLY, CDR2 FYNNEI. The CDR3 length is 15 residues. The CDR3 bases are TGTGCCAGCAGTTACCGGGGACAGGGGGTAGATACGCAGTATTTT. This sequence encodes CASSYRGQGVDTQYF.

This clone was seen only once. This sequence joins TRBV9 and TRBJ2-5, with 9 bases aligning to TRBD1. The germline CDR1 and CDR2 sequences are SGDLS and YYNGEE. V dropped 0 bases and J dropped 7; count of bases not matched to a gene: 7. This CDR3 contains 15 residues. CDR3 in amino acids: CASSVGGQGGGTQYF. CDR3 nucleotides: TGTGCCAGCAGCGTAGGGGGACAGGGAGGTGGGACCCAGTACTTC.

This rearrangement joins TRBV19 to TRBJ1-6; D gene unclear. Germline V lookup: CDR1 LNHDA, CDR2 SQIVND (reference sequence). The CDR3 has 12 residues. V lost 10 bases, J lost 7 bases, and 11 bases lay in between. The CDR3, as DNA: TGTGCCACCGCCGAGAAAAATTCACCCCTCCACTTT. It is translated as CATAEKNSPLHF.

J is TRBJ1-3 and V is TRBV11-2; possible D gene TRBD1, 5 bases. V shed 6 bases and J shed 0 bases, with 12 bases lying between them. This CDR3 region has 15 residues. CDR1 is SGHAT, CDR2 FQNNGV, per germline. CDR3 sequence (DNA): TGTGCCAGCAGTCTTGACAGTTACTCTGGAAACACCATATATTTT. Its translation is CASSLDSYSGNTIYF.

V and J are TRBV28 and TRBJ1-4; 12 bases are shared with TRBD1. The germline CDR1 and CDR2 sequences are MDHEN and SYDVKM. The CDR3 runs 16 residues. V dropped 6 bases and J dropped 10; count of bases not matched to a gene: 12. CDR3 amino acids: CASRKKPGQGAGKLFF. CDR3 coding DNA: TGTGCCAGCAGAAAAAAGCCGGGACAGGGGGCTGGAAAACTGTTTTTT.

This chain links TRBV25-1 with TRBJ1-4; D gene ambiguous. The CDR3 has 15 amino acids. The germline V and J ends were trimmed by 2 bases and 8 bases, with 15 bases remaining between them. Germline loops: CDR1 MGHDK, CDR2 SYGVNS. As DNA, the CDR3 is TGTGCCAGCAGTGAAGGGAGAGCAGGTGAAGAAAAACTGTTTTTT. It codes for CASSEGRAGEEKLFF.

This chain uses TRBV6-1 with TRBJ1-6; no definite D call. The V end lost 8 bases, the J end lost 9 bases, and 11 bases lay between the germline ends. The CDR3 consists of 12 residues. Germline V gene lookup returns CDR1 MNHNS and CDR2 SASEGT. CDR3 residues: CASDKMGSPLHF. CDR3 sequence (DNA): TGTGCCAGCGACAAGATGGGTTCACCCCTCCACTTT.

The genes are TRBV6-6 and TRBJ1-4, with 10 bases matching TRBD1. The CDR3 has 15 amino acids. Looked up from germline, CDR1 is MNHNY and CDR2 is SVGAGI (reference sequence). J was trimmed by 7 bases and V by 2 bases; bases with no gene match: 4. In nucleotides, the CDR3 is TGTGCCAGCAGTTACGACAGGGGGCGAGGTGAAAAACTGTTTTTT. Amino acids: CASSYDRGRGEKLFF.

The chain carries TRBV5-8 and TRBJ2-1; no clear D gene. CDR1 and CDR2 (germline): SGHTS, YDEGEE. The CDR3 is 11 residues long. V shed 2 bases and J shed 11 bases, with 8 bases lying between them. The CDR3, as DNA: TGTGCCAGCAGCTTAAGGGAACAGCAGTTCTTC. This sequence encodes CASSLREQQFF.

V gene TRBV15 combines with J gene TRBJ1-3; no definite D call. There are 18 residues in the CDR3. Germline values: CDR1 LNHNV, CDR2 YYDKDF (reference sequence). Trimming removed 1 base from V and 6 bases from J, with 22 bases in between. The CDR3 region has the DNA TGTGCCACCAGCAGAGTGTCCCCTTCCCTAGTCAGCCCAAACACCATATATTTT. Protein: CATSRVSPSLVSPNTIYF.

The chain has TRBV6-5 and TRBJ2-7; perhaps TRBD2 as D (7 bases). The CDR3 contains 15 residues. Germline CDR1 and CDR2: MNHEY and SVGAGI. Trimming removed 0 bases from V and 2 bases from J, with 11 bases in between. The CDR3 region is CASSYSGGRPYEQYF. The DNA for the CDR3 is TGTGCCAGCAGTTACTCGGGGGGGCGACCCTACGAGCAGTACTTC.

The CDR3 DNA reads TGTGCCAGCAGCCAAGGGGACAGCGAGGGCGACGAGCAGTACTTC. It is translated as CASSQGDSEGDEQYF. V is TRBV4-2 and J is TRBJ2-7, with 7 nucleotides matching TRBD1. The germline V gene encodes CDR1 LGHNA and CDR2 YNFKEQ. The CDR3 covers 15 residues. The trim removed 1 base at V and 5 bases at J, leaving 8 bases unmatched.